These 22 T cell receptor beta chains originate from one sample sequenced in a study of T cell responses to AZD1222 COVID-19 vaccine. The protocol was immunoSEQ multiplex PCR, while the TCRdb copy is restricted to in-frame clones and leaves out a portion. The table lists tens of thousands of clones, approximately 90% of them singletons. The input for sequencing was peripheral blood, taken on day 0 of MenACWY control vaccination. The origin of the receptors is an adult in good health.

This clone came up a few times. The CDR3 reads CASSFDRGLLYEQYF. CDR3 bases: TGTGCCAGCAGTTTTGACCGGGGCCTTCTCTACGAGCAGTACTTC. This chain joins TRBV28 and TRBJ2-7, with D possibly being TRBD1 or TRBD2 (5 bases each). With 3 bases removed from V and 3 bases from J, the gap between germline ends came to 15 bases. Germline-derived CDR1 and CDR2 are MDHEN and SYDVKM. The CDR3 runs to 15 residues.

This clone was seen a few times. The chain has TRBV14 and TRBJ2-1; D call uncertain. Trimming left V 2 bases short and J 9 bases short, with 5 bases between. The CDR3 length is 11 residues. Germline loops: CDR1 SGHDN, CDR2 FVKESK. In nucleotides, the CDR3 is TGTGCCAGCAGCCAATTTTTTGAGCAGTTCTTC. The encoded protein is CASSQFFEQFF. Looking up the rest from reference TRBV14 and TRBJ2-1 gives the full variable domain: EAGVTQFPSHSVIEKGQTVTLRCDPISGHDNLYWYRRVMGKEIKFLLHFVKESKQDESGMPNNRFLAERTGGTYSTLKVQPAELEDSGVYFCASSQFFEQFFGPGTRLTVL.

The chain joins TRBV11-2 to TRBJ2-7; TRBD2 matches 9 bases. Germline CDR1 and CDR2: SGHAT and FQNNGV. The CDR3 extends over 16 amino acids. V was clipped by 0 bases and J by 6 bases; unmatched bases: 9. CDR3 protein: CASSLESSSGTFEQYF. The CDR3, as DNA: TGTGCCAGCAGCTTAGAATCGTCTAGCGGGACTTTCGAGCAGTACTTC.

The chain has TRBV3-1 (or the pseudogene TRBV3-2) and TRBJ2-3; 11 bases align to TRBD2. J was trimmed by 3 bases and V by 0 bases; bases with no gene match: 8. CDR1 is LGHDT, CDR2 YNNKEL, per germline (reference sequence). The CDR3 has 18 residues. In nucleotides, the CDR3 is TGTGCCAGCAGCCAAGACCGTTTTAGCGGGAGGGAGACAGATACGCAGTATTTT. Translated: CASSQDRFSGRETDTQYF.

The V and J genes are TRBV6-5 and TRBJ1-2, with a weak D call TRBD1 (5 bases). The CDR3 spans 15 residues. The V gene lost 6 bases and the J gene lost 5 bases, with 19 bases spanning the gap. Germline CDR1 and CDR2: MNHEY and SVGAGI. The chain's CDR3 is CASRSGALGKYGYTF. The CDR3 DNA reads TGTGCCAGCAGGTCCGGGGCCCTGGGAAAGTATGGCTACACCTTC.

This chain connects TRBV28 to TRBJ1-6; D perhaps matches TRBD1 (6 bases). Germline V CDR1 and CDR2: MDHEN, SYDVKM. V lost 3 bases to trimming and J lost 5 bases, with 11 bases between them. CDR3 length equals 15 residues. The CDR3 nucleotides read TGTGCCAGCAGTTTTACAGGGACGAATAATTCACCCCTCCACTTT. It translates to CASSFTGTNNSPLHF.

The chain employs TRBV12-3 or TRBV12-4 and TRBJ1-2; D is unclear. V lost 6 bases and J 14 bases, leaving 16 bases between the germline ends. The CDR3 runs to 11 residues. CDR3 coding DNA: TGTGCCAGCAGATTGGGTCTTGTGAGGACCTTC. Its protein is CASRLGLVRTF.

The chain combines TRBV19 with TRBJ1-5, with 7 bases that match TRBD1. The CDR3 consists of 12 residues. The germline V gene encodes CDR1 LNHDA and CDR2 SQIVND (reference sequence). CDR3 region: CVSGTGNQPQHF. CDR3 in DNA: TGTGTCTCGGGGACAGGCAATCAGCCCCAGCATTTT.

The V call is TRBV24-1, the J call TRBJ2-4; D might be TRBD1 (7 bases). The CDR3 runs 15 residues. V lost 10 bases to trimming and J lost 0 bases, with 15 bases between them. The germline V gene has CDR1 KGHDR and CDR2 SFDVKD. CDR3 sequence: CATYRGGLAKNIQYF. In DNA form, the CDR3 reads TGTGCCACTTACAGGGGAGGATTAGCCAAAAACATTCAGTACTTC.

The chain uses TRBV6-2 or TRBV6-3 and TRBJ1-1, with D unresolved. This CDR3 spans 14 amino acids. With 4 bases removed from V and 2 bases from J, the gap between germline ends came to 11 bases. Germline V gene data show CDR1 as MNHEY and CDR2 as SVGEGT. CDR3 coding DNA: TGTGCCAGCAGTTCTGATTTAAGAAACACTGAAGCTTTCTTT. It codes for CASSSDLRNTEAFF.

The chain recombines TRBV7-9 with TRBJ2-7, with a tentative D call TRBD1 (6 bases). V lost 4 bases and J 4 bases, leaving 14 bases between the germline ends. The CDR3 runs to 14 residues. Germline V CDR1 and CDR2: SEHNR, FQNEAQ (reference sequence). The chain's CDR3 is CASSSTGTLYEQYF. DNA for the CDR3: TGTGCCAGCAGCTCCACCGGGACACTATACGAGCAGTACTTC.

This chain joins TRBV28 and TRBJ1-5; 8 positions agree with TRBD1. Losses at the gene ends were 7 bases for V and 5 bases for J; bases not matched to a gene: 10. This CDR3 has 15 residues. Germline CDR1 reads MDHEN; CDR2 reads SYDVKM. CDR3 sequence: CASTFSDRVHQPQHF. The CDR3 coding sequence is TGTGCCAGCACCTTCTCGGACAGGGTGCATCAGCCCCAGCATTTT. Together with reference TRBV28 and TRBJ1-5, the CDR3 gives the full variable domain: DVKVTQSSRYLVKRTGEKVFLECVQDMDHENMFWYRQDPGLGLRLIYFSYDVKMKEKGDIPEGYSVSREKKERFSLILESASTNQTSMYLCASTFSDRVHQPQHFGDGTRLSIL.

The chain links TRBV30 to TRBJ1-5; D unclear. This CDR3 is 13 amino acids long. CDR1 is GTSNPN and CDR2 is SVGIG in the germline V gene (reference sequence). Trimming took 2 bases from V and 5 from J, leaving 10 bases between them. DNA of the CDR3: TGTGCCTGGAGTCCGACTCTCGATCAGCCCCAGCATTTT. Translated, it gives CAWSPTLDQPQHF.

The CDR3 bases are TGTGCCAGCAGCTCGGCGGGAGTCTCGGGGAATGAGCAGTTCTTC. Residues: CASSSAGVSGNEQFF. The rearrangement uses TRBV7-9 and TRBJ2-1, with TRBD2 matching 7 bases. The CDR3 covers 15 residues. Trimming cost V 4 bases and J 7 bases; bases outside gene matches: 10. Germline values: CDR1 SEHNR, CDR2 FQNEAQ (reference sequence).

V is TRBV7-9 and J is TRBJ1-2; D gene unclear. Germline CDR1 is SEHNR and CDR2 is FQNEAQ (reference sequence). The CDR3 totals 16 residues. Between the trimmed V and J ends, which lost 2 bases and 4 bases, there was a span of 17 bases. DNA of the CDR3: TGTGCCAGCAGCTTATTGTCCCCGGAGGAAGGCTATGGCTACACCTTC. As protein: CASSLLSPEEGYGYTF.

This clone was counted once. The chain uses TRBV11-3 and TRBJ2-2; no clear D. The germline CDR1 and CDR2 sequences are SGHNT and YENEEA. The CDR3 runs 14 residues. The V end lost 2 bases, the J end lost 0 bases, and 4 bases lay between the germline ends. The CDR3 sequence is CASSLLSNTGELFF. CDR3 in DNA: TGTGCCAGCAGCTTACTTTCGAACACCGGGGAGCTGTTTTTT.

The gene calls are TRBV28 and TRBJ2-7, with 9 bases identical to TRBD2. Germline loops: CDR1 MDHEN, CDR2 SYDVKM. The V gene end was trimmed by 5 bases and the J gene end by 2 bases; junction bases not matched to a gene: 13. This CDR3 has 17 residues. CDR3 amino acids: CASSPDKTSGDPYEQYF. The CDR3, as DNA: TGTGCCAGCAGTCCGGACAAGACTAGCGGCGACCCCTACGAGCAGTACTTC.

CDR3 coding DNA: TGTGCCAGCAGTTTCACTGGGGCCAACGAGCAGTACTTC. Its translation: CASSFTGANEQYF. The rearrangement uses TRBV6-5 and TRBJ2-7; D might be TRBD1 (5 bases). V gave up 4 bases and J gave up 5 bases, with 12 bases separating them. Germline V CDR1 and CDR2: MNHEY, SVGAGI. This CDR3 region has 13 residues.

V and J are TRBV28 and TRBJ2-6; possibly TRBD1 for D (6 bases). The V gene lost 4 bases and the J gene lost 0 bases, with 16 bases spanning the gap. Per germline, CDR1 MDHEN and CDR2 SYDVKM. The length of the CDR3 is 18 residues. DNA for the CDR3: TGTGCCAGCAGTTCCCCGCTCTGGGGACACTCTGGGGCCAACGTCCTGACTTTC. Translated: CASSSPLWGHSGANVLTF. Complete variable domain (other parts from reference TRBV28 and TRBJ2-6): DVKVTQSSRYLVKRTGEKVFLECVQDMDHENMFWYRQDPGLGLRLIYFSYDVKMKEKGDIPEGYSVSREKKERFSLILESASTNQTSMYLCASSSPLWGHSGANVLTFGAGSRLTVL.

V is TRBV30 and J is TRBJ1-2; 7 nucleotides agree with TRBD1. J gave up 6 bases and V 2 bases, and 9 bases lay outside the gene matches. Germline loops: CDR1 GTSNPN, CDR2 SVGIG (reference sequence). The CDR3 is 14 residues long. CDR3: CAWSFRTGYNGYTF. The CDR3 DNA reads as TGTGCCTGGAGTTTTCGGACAGGCTATAATGGCTACACCTTC.

CDR3 nucleotide sequence: TGTGCCAGCAGCGTAGAATTAGAGCCCAACTTCAACTATGGCTACACCTTC. This codes for CASSVELEPNFNYGYTF. The chain links TRBV9 to TRBJ1-2; D is unresolved. Trimming took 0 bases from V and 2 from J, leaving 17 bases between them. CDR1 SGDLS and CDR2 YYNGEE come from the germline V gene. The CDR3 totals 17 residues.

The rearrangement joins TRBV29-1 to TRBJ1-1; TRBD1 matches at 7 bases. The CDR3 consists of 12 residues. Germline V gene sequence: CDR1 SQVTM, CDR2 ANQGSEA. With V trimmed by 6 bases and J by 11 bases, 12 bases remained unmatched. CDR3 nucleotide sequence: TGCAGCGTCCACACGGACAGGTACGGGGCTTTCTTT. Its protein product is CSVHTDRYGAFF. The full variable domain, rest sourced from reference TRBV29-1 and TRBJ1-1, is SAVISQKPSRDICQRGTSLTIQCQVDSQVTMMFWYRQQPGQSLTLIATANQGSEATYESGFVIDKFPISRPNLTFSTLTVSNMSPEDSSIYLCSVHTDRYGAFFGQGTRLTVV.